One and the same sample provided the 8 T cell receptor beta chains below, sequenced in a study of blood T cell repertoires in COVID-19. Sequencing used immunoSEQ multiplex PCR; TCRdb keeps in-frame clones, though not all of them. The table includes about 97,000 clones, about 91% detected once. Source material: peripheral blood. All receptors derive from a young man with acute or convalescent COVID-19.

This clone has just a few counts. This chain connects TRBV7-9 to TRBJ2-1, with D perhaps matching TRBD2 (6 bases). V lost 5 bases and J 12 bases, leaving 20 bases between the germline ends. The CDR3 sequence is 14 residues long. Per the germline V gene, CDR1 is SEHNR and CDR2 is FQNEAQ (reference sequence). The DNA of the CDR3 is TGTGCCAGCAGCCCAGGACTACCTGACTACAGGCAGTTCTTC. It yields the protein CASSPGLPDYRQFF.

The DNA for the CDR3 is TGTGCCTGGAGTGAGCCGGGGAGCTCCTACGAGCAGTACTTC. Translated: CAWSEPGSSYEQYF. The genes are TRBV30 and TRBJ2-7, with D possibly being TRBD2 (5 bases). Germline CDR1 and CDR2: GTSNPN and SVGIG (reference sequence). The CDR3 consists of 14 residues. V lost 1 base and J 0 bases, leaving 10 bases between the germline ends. Full variable domain (rest looked up from reference TRBV30 and TRBJ2-7): SQTIHQWPATLVQPVGSPLSLECTVEGTSNPNLYWYRQAAGRGLQLLFYSVGIGQISSEVPQNLSASRPQDRQFILSSKKLLLSDSGFYLCAWSEPGSSYEQYFGPGTRLTVT.

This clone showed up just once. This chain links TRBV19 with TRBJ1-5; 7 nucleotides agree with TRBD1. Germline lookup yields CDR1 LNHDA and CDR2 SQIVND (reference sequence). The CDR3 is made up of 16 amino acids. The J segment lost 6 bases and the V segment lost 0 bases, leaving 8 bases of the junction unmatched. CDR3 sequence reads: CASSIDLRGGIQPQHF. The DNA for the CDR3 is TGTGCCAGTAGTATAGATTTAAGAGGGGGCATTCAGCCCCAGCATTTT.

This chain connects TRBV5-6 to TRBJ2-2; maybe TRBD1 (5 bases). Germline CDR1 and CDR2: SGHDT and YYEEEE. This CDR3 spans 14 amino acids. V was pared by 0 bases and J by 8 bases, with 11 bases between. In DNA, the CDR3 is TGTGCCAGCAGCTTGGTGGGCAGGGAAGGGGAGCTGTTTTTT. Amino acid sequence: CASSLVGREGELFF.

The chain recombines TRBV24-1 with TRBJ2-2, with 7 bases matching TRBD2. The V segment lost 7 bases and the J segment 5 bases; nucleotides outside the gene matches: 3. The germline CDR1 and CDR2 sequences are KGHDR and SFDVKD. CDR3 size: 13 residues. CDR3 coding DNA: TGTGCCACCAGCCGCGGGGGAACCGGGGAGCTGTTTTTT. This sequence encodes CATSRGGTGELFF.

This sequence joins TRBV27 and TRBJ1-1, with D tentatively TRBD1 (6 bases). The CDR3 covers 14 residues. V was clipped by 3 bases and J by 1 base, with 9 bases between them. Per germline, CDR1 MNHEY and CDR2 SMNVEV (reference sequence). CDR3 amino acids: CASSFIGGNTEAFF. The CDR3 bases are TGTGCCAGCAGTTTCATAGGGGGGAACACTGAAGCTTTCTTT.

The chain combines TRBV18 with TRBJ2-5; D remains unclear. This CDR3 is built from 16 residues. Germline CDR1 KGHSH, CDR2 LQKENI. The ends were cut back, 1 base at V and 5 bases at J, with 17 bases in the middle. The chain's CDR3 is CASSPQGALIGETQYF. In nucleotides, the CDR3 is TGTGCCAGCTCACCACAAGGCGCACTCATCGGGGAGACCCAGTACTTC.

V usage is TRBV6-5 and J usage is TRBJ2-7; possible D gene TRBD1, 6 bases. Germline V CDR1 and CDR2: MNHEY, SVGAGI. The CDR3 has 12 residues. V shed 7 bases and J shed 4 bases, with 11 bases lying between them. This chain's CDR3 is CASTGQTYEQYF. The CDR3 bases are TGTGCCAGCACCGGACAGACGTACGAGCAGTACTTC.